This T cell receptor beta chain is from a study of blood T cell repertoires in COVID-19. Profiling relied on immunoSEQ multiplex PCR, and the TCRdb table lists in-frame clones only, not all of them. The sample yields about 210,000 clones, 75% to 90% seen once. The CDR3 extends over 14 amino acids. The trim removed 3 bases at V and 7 bases at J, leaving 2 bases unmatched. Germline CDR1 and CDR2: ENHRY and SYGVKD. Material: peripheral blood. The chain has TRBV10-3 and TRBJ1-6; the match to TRBD1 covers 8 bases. The origin of this receptor is a man aged 60 to 75 with acute or convalescent COVID-19. The CDR3 region is CAISDRDRNSPLHF. CDR3 DNA sequence: TGTGCCATCAGTGACCGGGACAGGAATTCACCCCTCCACTTT.